The 2 T cell receptor beta chains below were found in one sample sequenced in a study of Graves' ophthalmopathy and Graves' hyperthyroidism. CDR3 regions of TCR beta were amplified from RNA transcripts. First-round RT-PCR employed HTBI primers, with a second-round multiplex PCR after it. TCRdb itself ran the multiplex PCR reads through MiXCR, one entry per CDR3 protein. The sample records about 740,000 distinct CDR3 sequences, roughly 40% being singletons. Sequencing used peripheral blood. These receptors came from an adult man with Graves' ophthalmopathy.

This clonotype appeared a single time. This rearrangement joins TRBV10-3 to TRBJ2-7, with TRBD2 matching 8 bases. V was clipped by 10 bases and J by 2 bases; unmatched bases: 13. In germline, CDR1 is ENHRY, CDR2 SYGVKD. The CDR3 totals 15 residues. The CDR3 nucleotides are TGTGCCAGCAGGTTCCTTACTAGCGGAACCTACGAGCAGTACTTC. This gives the protein CASRFLTSGTYEQYF.

This clonotype was picked up a small number of times. This chain connects TRBV20-1 to TRBJ2-5; D uncertain. This CDR3 region has 13 residues. Germline CDR1 reads DFQATT; CDR2 reads SNEGSKA (reference sequence). The germline V and J ends were trimmed by 5 bases and 4 bases, with 14 bases remaining between them. The CDR3 nucleotides are TGCAGTGCTCCCTTGGGCGGCCCAGAGACCCAGTACTTC. Residues: CSAPLGGPETQYF.